This paragraph reports one T cell receptor beta chain. TCR beta was sequenced from blood CD8+ and CD4+ T cells. Fulfillment of recently defined diagnostic criteria for definite or probable disease was shown by the patients with Susac syndrome. Purification of the CD8+ and CD4+ T cells relied on negative isolation, and TEMRA cells underwent FACS enrichment. A quantity of roughly 0.5 to 1 ug RNA underwent reverse transcription using random hexamers. TCRdb reprocessed the immunoSEQ multiplex PCR reads via MiXCR and lists one record per CDR3 protein. The sample has 200,000 to 300,000 distinct CDR3 sequences, 90% to 96% seen once. This entry belongs to a study of CD8 T cells in Susac syndrome. About the research overall: The sequenced Susac syndrome patients comprised five or six with active disease and roughly eight in remission.

The junction had 14 bases not matched to a gene; V was cut back by 5 bases and J by 5 bases. The germline CDR1 and CDR2 sequences are SQVTM and ANQGSEA. CDR3 length equals 16 residues. The TCR originated in a human donor with Susac syndrome. The genes are TRBV29-1 and TRBJ2-2, with 7 bases lining up with TRBD1. The specimen was CD4+ T cells from PBMCs. CDR3 DNA sequence: TGCAGCGTTCCATTCTCCAGACAGGGTAGTACCGGGGAGCTGTTTTTT. It specifies CSVPFSRQGSTGELFF.